This is a list of T cell receptor beta chains from one sample in a study of post-analysis software for immune sequencing data. MiXCR was run by TCRdb on the PCR reads, yielding one entry per CDR3 protein. The sample holds some 500,000 distinct CDR3 sequences; around 40% are singletons and the top ten take 9.5% to 13%. Sequenced sample: blood. The receptors were sampled from a girl under 18 with multiple sclerosis. The conserved cysteine and the conserved F or W are not part of the CDR3 here.

j_call	v_call	cdr3_aa
TRBJ2-1	TRBV9	ASSYTGTSLGSYNEQF
TRBJ2-4	TRBV24-1	ATSDPAGGTKNIQY
TRBJ2-3	TRBV4-2	ASSQEAGGRSGTQY
TRBJ2-1	TRBV20-1	SASTSGLKSSYNEQF
TRBJ2-7	TRBV12-3/TRBV12-4	ASRTGTGDHEQY
TRBJ2-1	TRBV20-1	SAHSGTSGPNEQF
TRBJ2-7	TRBV20-1	SARDDTGTSGSYEQY
TRBJ2-3	TRBV5-1	ASSPFERNTQY
TRBJ2-1	TRBV2	ASSDPASGRIYNEQF
TRBJ1-4	TRBV5-1	ASSEGQGENEKRF
-	TRBV24-1	ATSDLHGTTAETQY
TRBJ2-1	TRBV9	ASSPQTGWEETQF
TRBJ2-5	TRBV6-6	ASSYSKRSFQETQY
TRBJ2-1	TRBV7-9	ASSLGSSGVNEQF
TRBJ1-2	TRBV6-4	ASSEMGTPGGYT
TRBJ2-4	TRBV12-3/TRBV12-4	ASSTGTSGSEQY
TRBJ1-1	TRBV6-1	ASRTTLGAF
TRBJ2-7	TRBV7-2	ASSPRGPSSYEQY
TRBJ2-1	TRBV10-3	ASSGRGIGEQF
TRBJ2-5	TRBV12-3/TRBV12-4	ASSRGTPKETQY
TRBJ1-3	TRBV29-1	SVDGPSGNTIY
-	TRBV5-1	ASSWAGRGDEQY
TRBJ2-5	TRBV15	ATSRDWGFQETQY
TRBJ2-7	TRBV7-8	ASSQNPTGTGGTYEQY
TRBJ2-1	TRBV6-5	ASSPPGQGQNEQF
TRBJ1-2	TRBV10-3	AISESGGPYYGYT
TRBJ2-5	TRBV5-1	ASSLIPYQETQY
TRBJ2-1	TRBV20-1	SASRLTREGETQF
TRBJ2-1	TRBV4-1	ASSHKTTGPSEQF
TRBJ2-5	TRBV20-1	SPAGAVIQETQY
TRBJ1-1	TRBV5-1	ASSLTGEHTEAF
TRBJ2-7	TRBV7-9	ASSISTYEQY
TRBJ1-5	TRBV5-1	ASSLMGAGQPQH
TRBJ2-3	TRBV7-9	ASSHLGVNDTQY
TRBJ1-1	TRBV20-1	SARDLPGPGAEAF
TRBJ2-1	TRBV18	ASSPPWSGTAYNEQF
TRBJ2-7	TRBV28	ASSLPGTQTTYEQY
TRBJ2-7	TRBV20-1	SARYKINEKY
TRBJ1-2	TRBV4-3	ASSQEREDYGYT